Shown below are 31 T cell receptor beta chains from a single sample sequenced in a study of cytomegalovirus exposure and HLA in healthy donors. The PCR had 60 Vbeta and 13 Jbeta primers. Repertoires were generated with immunoSEQ multiplex PCR, while TCRdb's copy carries only in-frame clones and drops some. The table includes approximately 160,000 clones, roughly three quarters detected once. The sample consisted of PBMCs. The receptors shown here come from a woman aged 45-59 years in good health and CMV-seropositive.

V usage is TRBV7-9 and J usage is TRBJ2-2; weak D call: TRBD1 (6 bases). This CDR3 region has 15 residues. Trimming cost V 4 bases and J 5 bases, with 14 bases left between them. Germline CDR1 is SEHNR and CDR2 is FQNEAQ (reference sequence). CDR3 sequence (DNA): TGTGCCAGCAGCTCAGACAGGCCCGATACCGGGGAGCTGTTTTTT. This gives the protein CASSSDRPDTGELFF.

The chain couples TRBV30 to TRBJ1-1, with no clear D. Germline CDR1 GTSNPN, CDR2 SVGIG (reference sequence). CDR3 length: 18 amino acids. V shed 1 base and J shed 1 base, with 22 bases lying between them. The CDR3 sequence: CAWSGRFTGGLSNTEAFF. The CDR3 nucleotides read TGTGCCTGGAGTGGTCGGTTTACGGGAGGGCTCTCGAACACTGAAGCTTTCTTT.

The rearrangement joins TRBV5-5 to TRBJ1-1, with 8 bases aligning to TRBD1. CDR3 length equals 13 residues. CDR1 and CDR2 from the germline V gene are SGHKS and YYEKEE (reference sequence). The ends lost 5 bases at V and 4 bases at J; junction bases unmatched: 4. The CDR3 here is CASRGQARTEAFF. CDR3 DNA sequence: TGTGCCAGCAGGGGACAGGCCCGCACTGAAGCTTTCTTT.

The chain recombines TRBV27 with TRBJ1-6, with TRBD1 as a possible D gene (5 bases). V gave up 3 bases and J gave up 10 bases, with 10 bases separating them. This CDR3 is built from 13 residues. CDR1 MNHEY and CDR2 SMNVEV come from the germline V gene (reference sequence). CDR3 sequence (DNA): TGTGCCAGCAGTTTCAGGGAAAGGTCACCCCTCCACTTT. Its translation: CASSFRERSPLHF.

CDR3 loop: CSVGEPGLMNYGYTF. The CDR3 DNA is TGCAGCGTTGGGGAACCGGGACTAATGAACTATGGCTACACCTTC. The rearrangement links TRBV29-1 to TRBJ1-2, with D possibly being TRBD1 (5 bases). Trimming left V 4 bases short and J 2 bases short, with 17 bases between. The CDR3 has 15 residues. Germline V CDR1 and CDR2: SQVTM, ANQGSEA.

CDR3 loop: CASKERGNEKLFF. CDR3 DNA sequence: TGTGCCAGCAAAGAAAGAGGGAATGAAAAACTGTTTTTT. The rearrangement joins TRBV6-1 to TRBJ1-4; no clear D. From germline, CDR1 is MNHNS and CDR2 SASEGT. CDR3 length: 13 amino acids. Trimming took off 7 bases at V and 5 bases at J, with 11 bases between the two ends.

This clone was seen a single time. The CDR3 DNA reads as TGTGCCAGCAGAGGGACAGTCTACAATGAGCAGTTCTTC. The encoded protein is CASRGTVYNEQFF. The rearrangement uses TRBV6-1 and TRBJ2-1; 7 bases agree with TRBD1. The V and J ends lost 6 bases and 3 bases, in that order; junction bases with no gene match: 2. The CDR3 length is 13 residues. Germline values: CDR1 MNHNS, CDR2 SASEGT.

The V call is TRBV6-6, the J call TRBJ2-7, with D maybe TRBD1 (5 bases). The V end was cut by 5 bases, the J end by 3 bases, with 5 bases between. The CDR3 runs 11 residues. The germline CDR1 and CDR2 sequences are MNHNY and SVGAGI (reference sequence). The CDR3 spells CASSDSYEQYF. The CDR3 region has the DNA TGTGCCAGCAGTGACAGCTACGAGCAGTACTTC.

This clone was recorded only once. This sequence joins TRBV19 and TRBJ2-5; unclear D gene. V was clipped by 7 bases and J by 5 bases, with 5 bases between them. CDR3 length: 10 residues. In germline, CDR1 is LNHDA, CDR2 SQIVND (reference sequence). The CDR3 nucleotides read TGTGCCAGTACCGGGGAGACCCAGTACTTC. This gives the protein CASTGETQYF. Using reference TRBV19 and TRBJ2-5 for the parts outside the CDR3, the full variable domain is DGGITQSPKYLFRKEGQNVTLSCEQNLNHDAMYWYRQDPGQGLRLIYYSQIVNDFQKGDIAEGYSVSREKKESFPLTVTSAQKNPTAFYLCASTGETQYFGPGTRLLVL.

V gene TRBV11-2 combines with J gene TRBJ1-2, with TRBD1 matching over 12 bases. The CDR3 is 16 amino acids. With V trimmed by 1 base and J by 4 bases, 4 bases remained unmatched. CDR1 is SGHAT, CDR2 FQNNGV, per germline. CDR3 DNA: TGTGCCAGCAGCTTAGCGGGACAGGGGGCGGGCTATGGCTACACCTTC. Its protein is CASSLAGQGAGYGYTF. Using reference TRBV11-2 and TRBJ1-2 for the parts outside the CDR3, the full variable domain is EAGVAQSPRYKIIEKRQSVAFWCNPISGHATLYWYQQILGQGPKLLIQFQNNGVVDDSQLPKDRFSAERLKGVDSTLKIQPAKLEDSAVYLCASSLAGQGAGYGYTFGSGTRLTVV.

This clone was counted only a few times. V and J are TRBV5-1 and TRBJ1-1; no clear D gene. The CDR3 length is 14 residues. Trimming removed 4 bases at V and 4 bases at J, with 14 bases between. Germline CDR1 SGHRS, CDR2 YFSETQ. CDR3 sequence: CASSPTRGGTEAFF. CDR3 nucleotide sequence: TGCGCCAGCAGCCCAACCCGGGGTGGCACTGAAGCTTTCTTT.

V and J are TRBV5-1 and TRBJ1-1; 8 positions agree with TRBD1. The CDR3 is 17 residues long. Looked up from germline, CDR1 is SGHRS and CDR2 is YFSETQ. V was pared by 0 bases and J by 4 bases, with 11 bases of the junction left unmatched. The CDR3 DNA sequence: TGCGCCAGCAGCTTGGGGTCAGGGGGCGCAGGGGCCACTGAAGCTTTCTTT. It codes for CASSLGSGGAGATEAFF.

The CDR3 loop reads CASSVRDTFYGYTF. The DNA for the CDR3 is TGTGCCAGCAGCGTTCGGGACACCTTCTATGGCTACACCTTC. This chain links TRBV9 with TRBJ1-2; possible D gene TRBD1, 6 bases. The CDR3 loop spans 14 amino acids. The V end was cut by 2 bases, the J end by 4 bases, with 12 bases between. Germline CDR1 SGDLS, CDR2 YYNGEE.

The chain couples TRBV11-1 to TRBJ1-1; the match to TRBD1 covers 9 bases. CDR1 and CDR2 (germline): SGHAT, FQDESV (reference sequence). CDR3 length: 17 residues. J lost 3 bases, V lost 3 bases, and 11 bases had no gene match. CDR3 loop: CASSLVEDRGTDTEAFF. CDR3 bases: TGTGCCAGCAGCTTGGTAGAAGACAGGGGGACCGACACTGAAGCTTTCTTT. The entire variable domain, with the rest obtained from reference TRBV11-1 and TRBJ1-1, is as follows: EAEVAQSPRYKITEKSQAVAFWCDPISGHATLYWYRQILGQGPELLVQFQDESVVDDSQLPKDRFSAERLKGVDSTLKIQPAELGDSAMYLCASSLVEDRGTDTEAFFGQGTRLTVV.

This clone was seen more than once but under ten times. The chain is built from TRBV30 and TRBJ1-1; D possibly corresponds to TRBD1 (6 bases). V lost 3 bases to trimming and J lost 1 base, with 12 bases between them. The CDR3 runs 14 residues. CDR1 GTSNPN and CDR2 SVGIG come from the germline V gene (reference sequence). The DNA for the CDR3 is TGTGCCTGGAGACTCAGACAGGCGAACACTGAAGCTTTCTTT. Its protein is CAWRLRQANTEAFF. The full variable domain, rest sourced from reference TRBV30 and TRBJ1-1, is SQTIHQWPATLVQPVGSPLSLECTVEGTSNPNLYWYRQAAGRGLQLLFYSVGIGQISSEVPQNLSASRPQDRQFILSSKKLLLSDSGFYLCAWRLRQANTEAFFGQGTRLTVV.

V usage is TRBV2 and J usage is TRBJ2-3, with 8 bases that match TRBD2. V lost 7 bases to trimming and J lost 2 bases; unmatched junction nucleotides: 2. The CDR3 consists of 13 residues. Germline V CDR1 and CDR2: SNHLY, FYNNEI. The CDR3 spells CASKRGYTDTQYF. CDR3 nucleotide sequence: TGTGCCAGCAAGCGGGGGTACACAGATACGCAGTATTTT.

The chain is built from TRBV5-1 and TRBJ1-2; perhaps TRBD1 as D (5 bases). Trimming shortened V by 0 bases and J by 7 bases, and 10 bases separated the two germline ends. The CDR3 totals 13 residues. The germline V gene has CDR1 SGHRS and CDR2 YFSETQ. CDR3 amino acids: CASSLARVGGYTF. As DNA, the CDR3 is TGCGCCAGCAGCTTGGCCAGGGTCGGTGGCTACACCTTC.

The gene calls are TRBV12-5 and TRBJ2-3; TRBD1 agrees at 7 bases. From germline, CDR1 is LGHNT and CDR2 FRNRAP. The junction had 4 bases not matched to a gene; V was cut back by 0 bases and J by 4 bases. The CDR3 has 15 amino acids. This chain's CDR3 is CASGLVGQGADTQYF. The CDR3 region has the DNA TGTGCTAGTGGTTTGGTAGGGCAGGGGGCAGATACGCAGTATTTT.

V and J are TRBV4-1 and TRBJ1-1; possibly TRBD1 for D (5 bases). From germline, CDR1 is MGHRA and CDR2 YSYEKL. V was trimmed by 0 bases and J by 1 base, leaving 12 bases between them. This CDR3 has 16 residues. This chain's CDR3 is CASSQDGLQGNTEAFF. CDR3 bases: TGCGCCAGCAGCCAAGATGGGCTGCAGGGGAACACTGAAGCTTTCTTT.

This clone was seen a handful of times. V gene TRBV19 combines with J gene TRBJ1-2; D not certain. Trimming took 5 bases from V and 3 from J, leaving 10 bases between them. The CDR3 runs to 13 residues. Germline assignment: CDR1 LNHDA and CDR2 SQIVND (reference sequence). This CDR3 reads CASSDSGYYGYTF. CDR3 nucleotides: TGTGCCAGTAGTGATTCCGGTTACTATGGCTACACCTTC. The whole variable domain, filled in from reference TRBV19 and TRBJ1-2, reads DGGITQSPKYLFRKEGQNVTLSCEQNLNHDAMYWYRQDPGQGLRLIYYSQIVNDFQKGDIAEGYSVSREKKESFPLTVTSAQKNPTAFYLCASSDSGYYGYTFGSGTRLTVV.

The J gene is TRBJ1-5, the V gene TRBV2; TRBD1 is a possible D gene (5 bases). The CDR3 totals 14 residues. V was trimmed by 2 bases and J by 7 bases, leaving 12 bases between them. Looked up from germline, CDR1 is SNHLY and CDR2 is FYNNEI. CDR3 sequence: CASSETGGRQPQHF. The CDR3 nucleotides are TGTGCCAGCAGTGAAACCGGGGGGAGGCAGCCCCAGCATTTT.

V usage is TRBV6-1 and J usage is TRBJ2-5; possibly TRBD1 for D (5 bases). The V gene lost 2 bases and the J gene lost 0 bases, with 16 bases spanning the gap. Germline V gene sequence: CDR1 MNHNS, CDR2 SASEGT. The CDR3 runs 17 residues. CDR3 region: CASSERRQTRYQETQYF. CDR3 DNA sequence: TGTGCCAGCAGTGAACGGCGACAGACCCGGTACCAAGAGACCCAGTACTTC.

The rearrangement uses TRBV30 and TRBJ1-4; 7 nucleotides match TRBD1. The J segment lost 3 bases and the V segment lost 8 bases, leaving 9 bases of the junction unmatched. The CDR3 has 14 residues. The germline V gene has CDR1 GTSNPN and CDR2 SVGIG (reference sequence). The DNA of the CDR3 is TGTGCCGCCGACACAGGGGCACCTAATGAAAAACTGTTTTTT. This translates into CAADTGAPNEKLFF.

There are a few counts of this clone. This sequence joins TRBV4-1 and TRBJ1-2, with 7 bases lining up with TRBD1. The CDR3 covers 13 residues. The germline gives CDR1 MGHRA, CDR2 YSYEKL. Trimming at V came to 4 bases and at J to 5 bases, leaving 4 bases not matched to a gene. The CDR3 reads CASSPLQGYGYTF. CDR3 DNA: TGCGCCAGCAGCCCTTTACAGGGGTATGGCTACACCTTC.

DNA of the CDR3: TGTGCCAGCAGCCAGACAGGGCTAGGGGCCAACGTCCTGACTTTC. This translates into CASSQTGLGANVLTF. The chain recombines TRBV7-3 with TRBJ2-6; 7 bases line up with TRBD1. Germline assignment: CDR1 SGHTA and CDR2 FQGTGA. Trimming cost V 5 bases and J 4 bases; bases outside gene matches: 5. This CDR3 has 15 residues.

The chain links TRBV13 to TRBJ2-2; D remains ambiguous. Trimming shortened V by 5 bases and J by 0 bases, and 10 bases separated the two germline ends. The CDR3 has 15 amino acids. Germline CDR1 reads PRHDT; CDR2 reads FYEKMQ (reference sequence). As DNA, the CDR3 is TGTGCCAGCAGCCTTAGGAGCACGAACACCGGGGAGCTGTTTTTT. This translates into CASSLRSTNTGELFF.

The chain links TRBV19 to TRBJ2-5, with TRBD1 matching 9 bases. Germline loops: CDR1 LNHDA, CDR2 SQIVND (reference sequence). V shed 6 bases, J shed 2 bases, and the junction held 7 bases outside the gene matches. This CDR3 region has 15 residues. The CDR3 sequence: CASSTPGQGQETQYF. CDR3 sequence (DNA): TGTGCCAGTAGCACACCGGGACAGGGACAAGAGACCCAGTACTTC.

This rearrangement joins TRBV27 to TRBJ2-1; possible D gene TRBD2, 6 bases. The CDR3 has 16 residues. In germline, CDR1 is MNHEY, CDR2 SMNVEV (reference sequence). V was cut by 6 bases and J by 4 bases, with 19 bases left in between. CDR3 sequence: CASRGDFGGSYNEQFF. The CDR3 DNA reads TGTGCCAGCAGGGGGGACTTTGGCGGGTCTTACAATGAGCAGTTCTTC.

The chain links TRBV5-1 to TRBJ2-3; D is unclear. This CDR3 is 11 amino acids long. The V end was cut by 2 bases, the J end by 5 bases, with 3 bases between. Per the germline V gene, CDR1 is SGHRS and CDR2 is YFSETQ. In DNA form, the CDR3 reads TGCGCCAGCAGCTTCAGAGATACGCAGTATTTT. Protein sequence: CASSFRDTQYF.

This clone has a handful of counts. V gene TRBV5-6 combines with J gene TRBJ1-1; no definite D call. V gave up 2 bases and J gave up 5 bases, with 4 bases separating them. Germline CDR1 SGHDT, CDR2 YYEEEE. The CDR3 is made up of 11 amino acids. DNA for the CDR3: TGTGCCAGCAGCTTTAGTACTGAAGCTTTCTTT. Translated, it gives CASSFSTEAFF. The full variable domain, rest sourced from reference TRBV5-6 and TRBJ1-1, is DAGVTQSPTHLIKTRGQQVTLRCSPKSGHDTVSWYQQALGQGPQFIFQYYEEEERQRGNFPDRFSGHQFPNYSSELNVNALLLGDSALYLCASSFSTEAFFGQGTRLTVV.

This chain joins TRBV5-1 and TRBJ2-3; 8 nucleotides match TRBD2. The germline V gene has CDR1 SGHRS and CDR2 YFSETQ. The CDR3 sequence is 14 residues long. Losses at the gene ends were 8 bases for V and 0 bases for J; bases not matched to a gene: 5. The CDR3 DNA reads as TGCGCCAGTAGGGGCGGGGGGAGCACAGATACGCAGTATTTT. As protein: CASRGGGSTDTQYF. The entire variable domain, with the rest obtained from reference TRBV5-1 and TRBJ2-3, is as follows: KAGVTQTPRYLIKTRGQQVTLSCSPISGHRSVSWYQQTPGQGLQFLFEYFSETQRNKGNFPGRFSGRQFSNSRSEMNVSTLELGDSALYLCASRGGGSTDTQYFGPGTRLTVL.